The 8 T cell receptor beta chains reported below all come from one sample, sequenced in a study of cytomegalovirus exposure and HLA in healthy donors. Both 60 Vbeta primers and 13 Jbeta primers went into the PCR. The method was immunoSEQ multiplex PCR; TCRdb's version includes in-frame clones alone and lacks a portion of them. Altogether some 110,000 clones are present, around 68% being singletons, with the ten largest covering about 9.9%. The sequencing sample was made of PBMCs. The receptors come from a woman aged 45-59 years in good health and CMV-seropositive.

V is TRBV5-6 and J is TRBJ1-2; no definite D call. This CDR3 has 13 amino acids. The germline gives CDR1 SGHDT, CDR2 YYEEEE. V was trimmed by 0 bases and J by 2 bases, leaving 5 bases between them. CDR3 sequence (DNA): TGTGCCAGCAGCTTGGTACAGAACTATGGCTACACCTTC. It encodes CASSLVQNYGYTF.

The J gene is TRBJ2-5, the V gene TRBV19, with 8 bases fitting TRBD1. The junction had 5 bases not matched to a gene; V was cut back by 3 bases and J by 5 bases. The CDR3 covers 14 residues. Germline CDR1 and CDR2: LNHDA and SQIVND (reference sequence). The CDR3 DNA reads as TGTGCCAGTAGTATGGGGGACAGGTGGGAGACCCAGTACTTC. It specifies CASSMGDRWETQYF.

In its sample, this clone was seen a few times. The chain couples TRBV7-2 to TRBJ2-2; 10 bases map to TRBD2. The junction had 8 bases not matched to a gene; V was cut back by 5 bases and J by 5 bases. This CDR3 has 16 residues. The germline V gene has CDR1 SGHTA and CDR2 FQGNSA. CDR3 in amino acids: CASSGLAGVRTGELFF. In DNA, the CDR3 is TGTGCCAGCAGCGGGCTAGCGGGAGTGAGGACCGGGGAGCTGTTTTTT.

The V call is TRBV7-2, the J call TRBJ1-2; 7 bases are shared with TRBD1. Germline V lookup: CDR1 SGHTA, CDR2 FQGNSA. V lost 5 bases to trimming and J lost 3 bases; unmatched junction nucleotides: 3. The CDR3 is 13 residues long. In DNA, the CDR3 is TGTGCCAGCAGCATCCAGGGGGACTATGGCTACACCTTC. Amino acids: CASSIQGDYGYTF.

Only one count was recorded for this clone. As DNA, the CDR3 is TGCGCCAGCAGTCCTTTGGACAGGGGTCTACCCCCTAACTATAGCAATCAGCCCCAGCATTTT. As protein: CASSPLDRGLPPNYSNQPQHF. The chain links TRBV23-1 to TRBJ1-5, with TRBD1 identical over 9 bases. Being an ORF, TRBV23-1 has a function that is uncertain. This CDR3 has 21 amino acids. The trim removed 4 bases at V and 0 bases at J, leaving 19 bases unmatched.

J is TRBJ2-5 and V is TRBV5-4; D gene unclear. Trimming took 4 bases from V and 2 from J, leaving 12 bases between them. The CDR3 sequence is 14 residues long. The germline CDR1 and CDR2 sequences are SGHNT and YYREEE (reference sequence). In DNA, the CDR3 is TGTGCCAGCAGCCCCCCCAGCGAACAAGAGACCCAGTACTTC. Residues: CASSPPSEQETQYF.

The chain carries TRBV10-3 and TRBJ1-1; TRBD1 is a possible D gene (6 bases). CDR3 length equals 16 residues. Germline V lookup: CDR1 ENHRY, CDR2 SYGVKD. Trimming shortened V by 0 bases and J by 1 base, and 12 bases separated the two germline ends. As DNA, the CDR3 is TGTGCCATCAGTGAGTCGACAGGAAGGGGGAACACTGAAGCTTTCTTT. Protein: CAISESTGRGNTEAFF.

The chain recombines TRBV2 with TRBJ2-7; 8 positions match TRBD2. Germline loops: CDR1 SNHLY, CDR2 FYNNEI. The CDR3 totals 16 residues. Trimming cost V 6 bases and J 5 bases; bases outside gene matches: 15. The CDR3 region is CASSPERPGGPHEQYF. CDR3 bases: TGTGCCAGCAGCCCTGAGAGGCCGGGGGGGCCCCACGAGCAGTACTTC.